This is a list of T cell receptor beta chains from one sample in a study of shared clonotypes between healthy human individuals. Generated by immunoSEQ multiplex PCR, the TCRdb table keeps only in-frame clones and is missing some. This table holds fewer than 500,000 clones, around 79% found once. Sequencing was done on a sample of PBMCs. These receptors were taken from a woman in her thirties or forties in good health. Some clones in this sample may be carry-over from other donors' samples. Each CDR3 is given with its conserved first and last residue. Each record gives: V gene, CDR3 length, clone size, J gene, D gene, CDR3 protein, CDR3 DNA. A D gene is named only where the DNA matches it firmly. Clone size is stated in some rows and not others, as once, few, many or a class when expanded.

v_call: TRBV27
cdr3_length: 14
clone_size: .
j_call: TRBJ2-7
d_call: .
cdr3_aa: CASRFRTASGEQYF
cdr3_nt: TGTGCCAGCAGATTTCGGACCGCGTCGGGGGAGCAGTACTTC

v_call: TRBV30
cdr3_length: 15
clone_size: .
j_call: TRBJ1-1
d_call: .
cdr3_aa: CAWSAARGVLTEAFF
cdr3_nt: TGTGCCTGGAGTGCGGCCAGAGGGGTACTCACTGAAGCTTTCTTT

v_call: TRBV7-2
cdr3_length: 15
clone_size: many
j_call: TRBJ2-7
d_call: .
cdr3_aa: CASSLSPTSLYEQYF
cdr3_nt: TGTGCCAGCAGCTTGTCCCCGACTAGTTTGTACGAGCAGTACTTC

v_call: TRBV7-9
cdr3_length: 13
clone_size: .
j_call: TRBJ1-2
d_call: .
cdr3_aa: CASSLEQGWGYTF
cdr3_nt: TGTGCCAGCAGCTTAGAACAGGGTTGGGGCTACACCTTC

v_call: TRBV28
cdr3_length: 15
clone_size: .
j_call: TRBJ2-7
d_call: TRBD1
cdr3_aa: CASTNAGGPSYEQYF
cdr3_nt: TGTGCCAGCACTAACGCAGGGGGTCCGTCCTACGAGCAGTACTTC

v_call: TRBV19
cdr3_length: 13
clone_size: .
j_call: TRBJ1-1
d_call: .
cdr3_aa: CASRSRGNTEAFF
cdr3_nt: TGTGCCAGTAGGTCGAGGGGGAACACTGAAGCTTTCTTT

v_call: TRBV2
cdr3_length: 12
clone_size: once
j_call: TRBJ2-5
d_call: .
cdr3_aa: CASSGALETQYF
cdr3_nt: TGTGCCAGCAGTGGAGCTTTAGAGACCCAGTACTTC

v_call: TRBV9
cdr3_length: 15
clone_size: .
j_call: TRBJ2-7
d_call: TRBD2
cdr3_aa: CASSGGLAGTYEQYF
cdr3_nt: TGTGCCAGCAGCGGCGGACTAGCGGGAACGTACGAGCAGTACTTC

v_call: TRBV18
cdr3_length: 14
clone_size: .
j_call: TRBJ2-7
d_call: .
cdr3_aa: CASSIEGGDYEQYF
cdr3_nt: TGTGCCAGCTCCATCGAGGGGGGGGACTACGAGCAGTACTTC

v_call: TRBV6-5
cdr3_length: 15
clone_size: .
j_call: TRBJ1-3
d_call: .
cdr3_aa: CASWRGSLSGNTIYF
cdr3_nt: TGTGCCAGCTGGAGGGGCTCCCTATCTGGAAACACCATATATTTT

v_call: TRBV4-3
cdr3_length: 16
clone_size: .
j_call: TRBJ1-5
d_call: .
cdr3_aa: CASSQDSGGGNQPQHF
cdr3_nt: TGCGCCAGCAGCCAAGATTCGGGGGGCGGCAATCAGCCCCAGCATTTT

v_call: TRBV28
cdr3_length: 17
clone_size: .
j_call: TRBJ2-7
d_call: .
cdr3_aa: CASSPPPTGFAAYEQYF
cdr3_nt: TGTGCCAGCAGTCCCCCCCCGACAGGATTCGCCGCCTACGAGCAGTACTTC

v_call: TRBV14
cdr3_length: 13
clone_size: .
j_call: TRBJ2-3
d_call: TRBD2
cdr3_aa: CASSPTTSGRWYF
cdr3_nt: TGTGCCAGCAGCCCTACGACTAGCGGGAGATGGTATTTT

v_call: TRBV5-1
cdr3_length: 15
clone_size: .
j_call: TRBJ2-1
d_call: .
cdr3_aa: CASSASASPYNEQFF
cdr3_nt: TGCGCCAGCAGCGCGTCGGCGTCCCCCTACAATGAGCAGTTCTTC

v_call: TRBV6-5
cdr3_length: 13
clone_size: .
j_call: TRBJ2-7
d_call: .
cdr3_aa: CASSYSKGTEQYF
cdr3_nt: TGTGCCAGCAGTTACTCGAAGGGGACCGAGCAGTACTTC

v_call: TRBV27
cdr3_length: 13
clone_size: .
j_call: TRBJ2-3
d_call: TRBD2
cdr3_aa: CASTPSGTDTQYF
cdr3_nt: TGTGCCAGCACCCCTAGCGGGACAGATACGCAGTATTTT

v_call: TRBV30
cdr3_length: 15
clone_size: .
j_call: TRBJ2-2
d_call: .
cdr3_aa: CAWRFVGAWTGELFF
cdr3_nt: TGTGCCTGGAGGTTTGTGGGGGCTTGGACCGGGGAGCTGTTTTTT

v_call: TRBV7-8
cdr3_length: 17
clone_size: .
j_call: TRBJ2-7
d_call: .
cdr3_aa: CASSLGVLSTAPYEQYF
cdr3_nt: TGTGCCAGCAGCTTAGGGGTCCTCTCGACAGCGCCCTACGAGCAGTACTTC

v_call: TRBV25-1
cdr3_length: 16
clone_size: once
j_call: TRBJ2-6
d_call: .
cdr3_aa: CASSDSGGAGANVLTF
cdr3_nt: TGTGCCAGCAGTGACTCTGGGGGCGCCGGGGCCAACGTCCTGACTTTC

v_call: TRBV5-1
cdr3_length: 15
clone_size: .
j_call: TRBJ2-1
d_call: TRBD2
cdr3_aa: CASGSSGGTYNEQFF
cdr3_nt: TGCGCCAGCGGTAGTAGCGGGGGAACCTACAATGAGCAGTTCTTC

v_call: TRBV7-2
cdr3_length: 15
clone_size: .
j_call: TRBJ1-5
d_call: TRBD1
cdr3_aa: CASSTNPGGYQPQHF
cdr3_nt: TGTGCCAGCAGCACCAATCCAGGGGGCTATCAGCCCCAGCATTTT

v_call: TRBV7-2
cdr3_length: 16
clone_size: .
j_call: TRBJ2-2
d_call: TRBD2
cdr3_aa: CASSRSGLASTGELFF
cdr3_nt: TGTGCCAGCAGCCGATCGGGACTAGCGAGTACCGGGGAGCTGTTTTTT

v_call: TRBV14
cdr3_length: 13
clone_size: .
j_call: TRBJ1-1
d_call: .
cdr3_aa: CASSLSHGAQAFF
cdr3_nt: TGTGCCAGCAGCCTGAGTCACGGGGCACAAGCTTTCTTT

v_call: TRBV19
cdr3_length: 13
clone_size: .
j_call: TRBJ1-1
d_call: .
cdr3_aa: CASSIVGGTEAFF
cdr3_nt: TGTGCCAGTAGTATAGTGGGGGGGACTGAAGCTTTCTTT

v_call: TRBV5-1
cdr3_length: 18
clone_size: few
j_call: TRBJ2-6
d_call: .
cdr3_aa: CASSLDPQGSSGANVLTF
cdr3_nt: TGCGCCAGCAGCTTGGACCCACAGGGCTCCTCTGGGGCCAACGTCCTGACTTTC

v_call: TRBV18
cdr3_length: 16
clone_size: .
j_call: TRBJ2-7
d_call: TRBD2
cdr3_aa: CASSPFGTSGAYEQYF
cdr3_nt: TGTGCCAGCTCACCTTTCGGGACTAGCGGCGCCTACGAGCAGTACTTC

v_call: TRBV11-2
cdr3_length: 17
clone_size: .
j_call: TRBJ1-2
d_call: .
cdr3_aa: CASSSGHGLHNSYGYTF
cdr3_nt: TGTGCCAGCAGCTCCGGGCACGGGCTACATAACTCTTATGGCTACACCTTC

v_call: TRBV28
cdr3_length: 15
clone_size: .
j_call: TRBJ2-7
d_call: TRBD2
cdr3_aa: CASSSPGRGDYEQYF
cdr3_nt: TGTGCCAGCAGTTCCCCGGGACGGGGGGACTACGAGCAGTACTTC

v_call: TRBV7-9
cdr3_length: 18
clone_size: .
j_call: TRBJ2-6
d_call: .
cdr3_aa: CASSPYRTDSSGANVLTF
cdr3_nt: TGTGCCAGCAGCCCATACCGGACAGACTCCTCTGGGGCCAACGTCCTGACTTTC

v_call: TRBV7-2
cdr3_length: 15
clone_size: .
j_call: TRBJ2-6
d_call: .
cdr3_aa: CASSRGNSGANVLTF
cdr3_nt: TGTGCCAGCAGTAGAGGGAACTCTGGGGCCAACGTCCTGACTTTC

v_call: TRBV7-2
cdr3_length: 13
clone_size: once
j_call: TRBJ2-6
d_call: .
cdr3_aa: CASSPSGANVLTF
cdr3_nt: TGTGCCAGCAGCCCCTCGGGAGCCAACGTCCTGACTTTC

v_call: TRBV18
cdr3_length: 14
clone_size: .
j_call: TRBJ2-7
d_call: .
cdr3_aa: CASSLSTGSYEQYF
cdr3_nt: TGTGCCAGCTCGCTCTCGACAGGTTCGTACGAGCAGTACTTC

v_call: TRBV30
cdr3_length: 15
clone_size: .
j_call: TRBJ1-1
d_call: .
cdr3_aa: CAWGVGPQLNTEAFF
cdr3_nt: TGTGCATGGGGTGTAGGCCCTCAACTGAACACTGAAGCTTTCTTT

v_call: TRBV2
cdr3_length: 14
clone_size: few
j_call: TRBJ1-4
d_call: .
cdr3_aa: CASSVQGLGEKLFF
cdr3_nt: TGTGCCAGCAGTGTGCAGGGGCTGGGTGAAAAACTGTTTTTT

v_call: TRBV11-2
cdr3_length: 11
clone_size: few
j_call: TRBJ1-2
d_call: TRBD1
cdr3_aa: CATRTGGSYTF
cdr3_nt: TGTGCCACCAGGACAGGGGGCTCCTACACCTTC

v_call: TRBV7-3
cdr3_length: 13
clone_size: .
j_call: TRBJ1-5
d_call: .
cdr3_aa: CASSRGRNQPQHF
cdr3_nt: TGTGCCAGCAGTCGGGGACGGAATCAGCCCCAGCATTTT

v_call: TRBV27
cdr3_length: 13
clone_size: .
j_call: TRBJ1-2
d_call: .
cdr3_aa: CASSFSGSYGYTF
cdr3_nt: TGTGCCAGCAGTTTTTCGGGTAGTTATGGCTACACCTTC

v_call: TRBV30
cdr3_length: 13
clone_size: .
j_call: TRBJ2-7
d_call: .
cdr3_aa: CAWGGQGPLEQYF
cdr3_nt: TGTGCCTGGGGGGGCCAGGGGCCCCTCGAGCAGTACTTC

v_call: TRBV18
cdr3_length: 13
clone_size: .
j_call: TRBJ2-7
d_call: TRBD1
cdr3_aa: CASSLRTGREQYF
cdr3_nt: TGTGCCAGCTCTCTTAGGACAGGGCGCGAGCAGTACTTC

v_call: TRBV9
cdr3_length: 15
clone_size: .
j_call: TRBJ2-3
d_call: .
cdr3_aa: CASSPSGGGTDTQYF
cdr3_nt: TGTGCCAGCAGCCCGAGCGGAGGGGGGACAGATACGCAGTATTTT

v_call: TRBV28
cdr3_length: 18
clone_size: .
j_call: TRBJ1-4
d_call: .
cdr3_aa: CASSFLLDLRSTNEKLFF
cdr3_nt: TGTGCCAGCAGTTTCCTTTTGGACCTCCGATCAACTAATGAAAAACTGTTTTTT

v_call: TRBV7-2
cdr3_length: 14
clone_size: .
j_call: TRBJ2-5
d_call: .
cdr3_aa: CASSWGRGAETQYF
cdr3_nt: TGTGCCAGCAGCTGGGGTAGAGGGGCAGAGACCCAGTACTTC

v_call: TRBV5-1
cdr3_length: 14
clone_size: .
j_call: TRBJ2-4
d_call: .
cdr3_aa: CASSITLAKNIQYF
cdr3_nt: TGCGCCAGCAGCATAACACTAGCCAAAAACATTCAGTACTTC

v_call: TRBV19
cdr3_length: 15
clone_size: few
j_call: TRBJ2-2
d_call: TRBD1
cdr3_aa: CASSNPRTGPGELFF
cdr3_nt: TGTGCCAGTAGTAACCCCCGGACAGGGCCCGGGGAGCTGTTTTTT